A selection of T cell receptor beta chains follows, all from one sample in a study of blood T cells in healthy people across ages. Using its own MiXCR run on the 5' RACE reads, TCRdb lists one record per CDR3 protein. Of about 510,000 distinct CDR3 sequences in the sample, about 29% are singletons; the top ten hold approximately 3.3%. These records were also assigned to another study, of T cells of mothers and their children.

The sequenced sample consisted of blood. The receptors derive from a boy aged 2 to 9 in good health. Each CDR3 is given with its conserved first and last residue. A D gene is named only where the DNA matches it firmly. Size is stated for part of the rows, as once, few or many counts, or as a class when the clone is expanded.

cdr3_nt cdr3_aa d_call j_call clone_size v_call
TGCGCCAGCAGCCCACAGGGACAGGAAAAACTGTTTTTT CASSPQGQEKLFF TRBD1 TRBJ1-4 - TRBV4-1
TGTGCCAGCAGTCGACTAGCGGGGCGTCGCAATGAGCAGTTCTTC CASSRLAGRRNEQFF TRBD2 TRBJ2-1 - TRBV12-3/TRBV12-4
TGTGCCAGCAGCCAAGATACGACAGGGCGCGGGCTGGGTGGCTACACCTTC CASSQDTTGRGLGGYTF TRBD1 TRBJ1-2 - TRBV6-7
TGTGCCAGCAGCCCAGGGCCGGGCAGATCCTACAATGAGCAGTTCTTC CASSPGPGRSYNEQFF - TRBJ2-1 few TRBV5-5
TGTGCCAGCAGCTTAGAGGGGGGGACCCAGTACTTC CASSLEGGTQYF - TRBJ2-5 few TRBV7-6
TGTGCCAGCAGCTTACCGGACAGGTATTCTGGAAACACCATATATTTT CASSLPDRYSGNTIYF TRBD1 TRBJ1-3 - TRBV7-9
TGTGCCTGCACCAATAACTACGAGCAGTACTTC CACTNNYEQYF - TRBJ2-7 many TRBV7-9
TGTGCCAGCGAGCGGGACAGCCAGAACTATGGCTACACCTTC CASERDSQNYGYTF TRBD1 TRBJ1-2 many TRBV10-3
TGTGCCACCAGCAGAGGCGGGTTTAGCACAGATACGCAGTATTTT CATSRGGFSTDTQYF - TRBJ2-3 few TRBV15
TGCGCCAGCAGCCAAGGACCCCTACCGTTTCTAGCCAAAAACATTCAGTACTTC CASSQGPLPFLAKNIQYF - TRBJ2-4 many TRBV4-1
TGCAGTGCTAGAGGCGTAAGGGAAAAACTGTTTTTT CSARGVREKLFF - TRBJ1-4 - TRBV20-1
TGTGCCAGCAGCTTTTCGACAGTCCAAGAGACCCAGTACTTC CASSFSTVQETQYF - TRBJ2-5 few TRBV7-6
TGCGCCAGCAGTCCCGCCTTGACAGGGGTCGGGGAGCTGTTTTTT CASSPALTGVGELFF TRBD1 TRBJ2-2 - TRBV10-2
TGCAGCGTTGAAGTCGAAGGAGGGTTATTGGGAAATGAGCAGTTCTTC CSVEVEGGLLGNEQFF - TRBJ2-1 - TRBV29-1
TGTGCCAGCAGCCCTCGGCTAGCGAGCTACAATGAGCAGTTCTTC CASSPRLASYNEQFF - TRBJ2-1 few TRBV9
TGCAGTGCTGGCTATGGGACAGAATTCAATCAGCCCCAGCATTTT CSAGYGTEFNQPQHF TRBD1 TRBJ1-5 - TRBV20-1
TGTGCCAGCAGCTGGGGAGATACGCAGTATTTT CASSWGDTQYF - TRBJ2-3 - TRBV27
TGTGCCAGCAGCTTAGTGGGACAGACGAGTTACGAGCAGTACTTC CASSLVGQTSYEQYF TRBD1 TRBJ2-7 few TRBV7-2
TGCGCCAGCAGCTTGGATCTAGCCTCCTACAATGAGCAGTTCTTC CASSLDLASYNEQFF - TRBJ2-1 - TRBV5-1
TGTGCCATCAGGAACAATACAGATACGCAGTATTTT CAIRNNTDTQYF - TRBJ2-3 - TRBV10-3
TGCGCCAGCAGTGAGATCAATAGCGGGAGAGCTGAGCAGTTCTTC CASSEINSGRAEQFF TRBD2 TRBJ2-1 - TRBV10-1
TGTGCCAGCAGCTTCGTCTCCGGAGGGTGGAATGAAAAACTGTTTTTT CASSFVSGGWNEKLFF - TRBJ1-4 few TRBV7-9
TGTGCCAGCAGCCCCTCCTTGGGGGGGGAGACCCAGTACTTC CASSPSLGGETQYF TRBD2 TRBJ2-5 many TRBV2
TGTGCCAGCAGCGTAGCTGGGGGACCACAAGGCACAGATACGCAGTATTTT CASSVAGGPQGTDTQYF - TRBJ2-3 - TRBV9
TGTGCCAGCTCACCAGGGGACGGGCCCTACGAGCAGTACTTC CASSPGDGPYEQYF - TRBJ2-7 - TRBV18
TGTGCCAGCAGCTTATGGGGGGAAAGGGCGAGCTCCTATAATTCACCCCTCCACTTT CASSLWGERASSYNSPLHF - TRBJ1-6 - TRBV5-5
TGTGCCAGCAGCTTATACTCAGGAGAGACCCAGTACTTC CASSLYSGETQYF - TRBJ2-5 - TRBV7-6
TGTGCCAGTAGTTACATCAGAACCGGGGAGCTGTTTTTT CASSYIRTGELFF - TRBJ2-2 few TRBV6-2/TRBV6-3